This TCR beta chain originates from a study of blood T cell repertoires in COVID-19. Study-level information: Sources were T cells, B-cell-depleted T cells, or PBMCs; the material itself was cDNA or gDNA.

In germline, CDR1 is MDHEN, CDR2 SYDVKM. V lost 5 bases and J lost 1; bases outside the gene matches: 5. The CDR3 is made up of 14 amino acids. Per the study methods: Reference gene primer amplification gave estimated nucleated cell counts. Clones were sequenced by immunoSEQ multiplex PCR, and TCRdb holds only the in-frame ones, with some missing. V and J calls plus clone size are reproduced from that table; the DNA served to infer D and trimming. The sample holds some 240,000 clones, 65% to 90% seen once. Specimen: peripheral blood. This receptor was identified in a middle-aged woman who had recovered from COVID-19. The chain links TRBV28 to TRBJ2-7; 7 nucleotides match TRBD1. The CDR3 bases are TGTGCCAGCAGTATCAGGGGGAGTTCCTACGAGCAGTACTTC. Residues: CASSIRGSSYEQYF. Complete variable domain (other parts from reference TRBV28 and TRBJ2-7): DVKVTQSSRYLVKRTGEKVFLECVQDMDHENMFWYRQDPGLGLRLIYFSYDVKMKEKGDIPEGYSVSREKKERFSLILESASTNQTSMYLCASSIRGSSYEQYFGPGTRLTVT.